These T cell receptor beta chains were read from a single sample in a study of blood T cell repertoires in COVID-19. Sequencing used immunoSEQ multiplex PCR; TCRdb keeps in-frame clones, though not all of them. Among about 290,000 clones, roughly 89% were seen once, and the ten largest hold 0.94%. Material: peripheral blood. The source of these receptors is a woman aged 40-49 years who had recovered from COVID-19. CDR3s include the opening cysteine and the closing phenylalanine or tryptophan. D genes are given only for firm matches. Some rows mark clone size as missing; the rest say once, few, many or name a class of expanded clone.

abundance: -; j_gene: TRBJ2-7; d_gene: TRBD2; v_gene: TRBV13; CDR3nt: TGTGCCAGCAGCTTGGGTGGGCGGGAGGAACAATACGAGCAGTACTTC; CDR3aa: CASSLGGREEQYEQYF
abundance: -; j_gene: TRBJ2-1; d_gene: TRBD2; v_gene: TRBV19; CDR3nt: TGTGCCAGTACCGATGGGCTAGCGGGAGTCTACAATGAGCAGTTCTTC; CDR3aa: CASTDGLAGVYNEQFF
abundance: -; j_gene: TRBJ2-7; d_gene: TRBD2; v_gene: TRBV10-2; CDR3nt: TGCGCCAGCAGTGAACCCGGACTAGCCGTAGCCTACGAGCAGTACTTC; CDR3aa: CASSEPGLAVAYEQYF
abundance: -; j_gene: TRBJ2-1; d_gene: TRBD2; v_gene: TRBV5-1; CDR3nt: TGCGCCAGCAGCTTGGGGGTGCTAGCGGGAGAAGGTGAGCAGTTCTTC; CDR3aa: CASSLGVLAGEGEQFF
abundance: many; j_gene: TRBJ2-7; d_gene: TRBD2; v_gene: TRBV19; CDR3nt: TGTGCCAGTAGACTGCCGGGACTAGCGGGGTTCTACGAGCAGTACTTC; CDR3aa: CASRLPGLAGFYEQYF
abundance: -; j_gene: TRBJ2-5; d_gene: -; v_gene: TRBV27; CDR3nt: TGTGCCAGCAGTTCACTAGCTAGGGAGACCCAGTACTTC; CDR3aa: CASSSLARETQYF
abundance: few; j_gene: TRBJ1-2; d_gene: -; v_gene: TRBV19; CDR3nt: TGTGCCAGTAGTATAACAGGACAGTATGGCTACACCTTC; CDR3aa: CASSITGQYGYTF
abundance: -; j_gene: TRBJ2-2; d_gene: -; v_gene: TRBV3-1/TRBV3-2; CDR3nt: TGTGCCAGCAGCCATGACCAGGGTGGCCCGCGGAACACCGGGGAGCTGTTTTTT; CDR3aa: CASSHDQGGPRNTGELFF
abundance: -; j_gene: TRBJ1-6; d_gene: -; v_gene: TRBV5-4; CDR3nt: TGTGCCAGCAGCCTCGAGGTAGGACACTCACCCCTCCACTTT; CDR3aa: CASSLEVGHSPLHF
abundance: -; j_gene: TRBJ2-2; d_gene: TRBD2; v_gene: TRBV24-1; CDR3nt: TGTGCCACCAGTGCCCCAAGCGGGAGCTCCGGGGAGCTGTTTTTT; CDR3aa: CATSAPSGSSGELFF
abundance: -; j_gene: TRBJ1-2; d_gene: TRBD1; v_gene: TRBV30; CDR3nt: TGTGCCTGGAGCGACGGACGGACAGGGAATTATGGCTACACCTTC; CDR3aa: CAWSDGRTGNYGYTF
abundance: -; j_gene: TRBJ1-2; d_gene: -; v_gene: TRBV14; CDR3nt: TGTGCCAGCAGCCAAGTTCGGGTCGCCGGTGGCTACACCTTC; CDR3aa: CASSQVRVAGGYTF
abundance: -; j_gene: TRBJ1-4; d_gene: -; v_gene: TRBV18; CDR3nt: TGTGCCAGCTCACCGCAGTCCCGGGGGGCTTACAATGAAAAACTGTTTTTT; CDR3aa: CASSPQSRGAYNEKLFF
abundance: -; j_gene: TRBJ2-1; d_gene: -; v_gene: TRBV9; CDR3nt: TGTGCCAGCAGCGTAGACTTGGGGGCTTACAATGAGCAGTTCTTC; CDR3aa: CASSVDLGAYNEQFF
abundance: once; j_gene: TRBJ2-1; d_gene: -; v_gene: TRBV4-1; CDR3nt: TGCGCCAGCAGCCAAGATTGGCAGGGTGGGAATGAGCAGTTCTTC; CDR3aa: CASSQDWQGGNEQFF
abundance: -; j_gene: TRBJ1-2; d_gene: TRBD1; v_gene: TRBV7-3; CDR3nt: TGTGCCAGCAGCTTAACGTCGACAGGGGATGGCTACACCTTC; CDR3aa: CASSLTSTGDGYTF
abundance: -; j_gene: TRBJ2-1; d_gene: TRBD2; v_gene: TRBV30; CDR3nt: TGTGCCTGGGCCCTAGCGGGACGGGACCCCTACAATGAGCAGTTCTTC; CDR3aa: CAWALAGRDPYNEQFF
abundance: few; j_gene: TRBJ2-1; d_gene: TRBD2; v_gene: TRBV6-1; CDR3nt: TGTGCCAGCAGTGAAAGTAGCGGGAGTGGTAATGAGCAGTTCTTC; CDR3aa: CASSESSGSGNEQFF
abundance: -; j_gene: TRBJ2-2; d_gene: TRBD1; v_gene: TRBV18; CDR3nt: TGTGCCAGCACAGGACAGGGGTTGAACACCGGGGAGCTGTTTTTT; CDR3aa: CASTGQGLNTGELFF
abundance: -; j_gene: TRBJ2-7; d_gene: TRBD1; v_gene: TRBV28; CDR3nt: TGTGCCAGCATTCAACCGGGACAGAACTACGAGCAGTACTTC; CDR3aa: CASIQPGQNYEQYF
abundance: -; j_gene: TRBJ2-3; d_gene: -; v_gene: TRBV9; CDR3nt: TGTGCCAGCAGCGTAGAACTAGACACAGATACGCAGTATTTT; CDR3aa: CASSVELDTDTQYF
abundance: -; j_gene: TRBJ2-6; d_gene: -; v_gene: TRBV5-6; CDR3nt: TGTGCCAGCAGCTTGGAAGGGGCTGGGGCCAACGTCCTGACTTTC; CDR3aa: CASSLEGAGANVLTF
abundance: -; j_gene: TRBJ2-7; d_gene: -; v_gene: TRBV5-5; CDR3nt: TGTGCCAGCAGCTTACAGCTCCATGACTACGAGCAGTACTTC; CDR3aa: CASSLQLHDYEQYF
abundance: -; j_gene: TRBJ1-4; d_gene: -; v_gene: TRBV25-1; CDR3nt: TGTGCCAGCAGCGAGACCAGGAGGGAAAAACTGTTTTTT; CDR3aa: CASSETRREKLFF
abundance: -; j_gene: TRBJ1-3; d_gene: -; v_gene: TRBV30; CDR3nt: TGTGCCTGGAGCGCCGGACTGTCGTCTGGAAACACCATATATTTT; CDR3aa: CAWSAGLSSGNTIYF